Listed below are T cell receptor beta chains from one sample, sequenced in a study of CD4 and CD8 cells across lung adenocarcinoma regions. Using its own MiXCR run on the PCR reads, TCRdb lists one record per CDR3 protein. The data show around 20,000 distinct CDR3 sequences, roughly 46% seen once. The material sequenced was CD4+ T cells from the margin of a lung tumor. These receptors originate from a male donor with lung adenocarcinoma. The CD4 and CD8 labels of this study may be unreliable. The CDR3 runs from the conserved cysteine through the conserved F or W. D genes are given only for firm matches. The size of a clone is reported for some rows only, either as once, few or many, or as a class for expanded clones.

>TRBV6-1|18|-|TRBD2|TRBJ2-5
CASSEAGRGGRDQETQYF
TGTGCCAGCAGTGAAGCGGGGCGGGGGGGCCGAGACCAAGAGACTCAGTACTTC
>TRBV28|16|once|-|TRBJ2-4
CASSLVGGRTKNIQYF
TGTGCCAGCAGTTTAGTCGGGGGTCGGACCAAAAACATTCAGTACTTC
>TRBV3-1|14|-|-|TRBJ1-2
CASSDRGASGGYTF
TGTGCCAGCAGCGACCGCGGGGCCTCGGGTGGCTACACCTTC
>TRBV6-1|16|-|-|TRBJ2-1
CASRDRNYLGGNEQFF
TGTGCCAGCAGGGACAGGAATTATCTGGGGGGCAATGAGCAGTTCTTC
>TRBV6-1|15|-|TRBD1|TRBJ2-1
CASSKQGALYNEQFF
TGTGCCAGCAGTAAACAGGGGGCGCTTTACAATGAGCAGTTCTTC
>TRBV12-3/TRBV12-4|15|-|-|TRBJ2-7
CASSWGPRVSYEQYF
TGTGCCAGCAGTTGGGGGCCGCGGGTTTCCTACGAGCAGTACTTC
>TRBV5-1|14|many|TRBD1|TRBJ2-5
CASSSRTGQETQYF
TGCGCCAGCAGCTCCCGGACAGGGCAAGAGACCCAGTACTTC
>TRBV10-1|13|many|TRBD2|TRBJ2-7
CASGRGLLLEQYF
TGCGCCAGCGGGAGGGGCTTGCTACTCGAGCAGTACTTC
>TRBV10-2|14|-|-|TRBJ2-7
CASRGLGATNTQYF
TGCGCCAGCAGGGGGCTGGGAGCGACAAACACGCAGTACTTC
>TRBV6-4|15|-|TRBD2|TRBJ2-5
CARGVRAGDTDTQYF
TGTGCCAGGGGTGTTCGGGCGGGAGACACAGATACCCAGTATTTC
>TRBV29-1|14|few|-|TRBJ2-5
CSVGRGQTPETQYF
TGCAGCGTGGGTAGGGGACAAACTCCAGAGACCCAGTACTTC
>TRBV11-1|14|-|TRBD1|TRBJ2-5
CASSYTGGRETQYF
TGTGCCAGCAGCTATACAGGGGGCAGGGAGACCCAGTACTTC
>TRBV6-1|16|many|-|TRBJ2-7
CASSEAPAGFGGEQYF
TGTGCCAGCAGTGAAGCCCCCGCCGGGTTTGGTGGCGAGCAGTACTTC
>TRBV27|17|-|-|TRBJ2-3
CASGPSIGPRGSDTQYF
TGTGCCAGCGGGCCCTCGATCGGGCCTCGGGGATCAGATACGCAGTATTTT
>TRBV6-5|15|-|-|TRBJ2-2
CASRLQSVSPDTLFF
TGTGCCAGCAGACTCCAGTCTGTAAGCCCCGATACGCTGTTTTTT
>TRBV10-2|14|-|TRBD2|TRBJ2-4
CGGWGVGGENTQYF
TGCGGCGGCTGGGGGGTGGGAGGGGAAAATACGCAGTACTTT
>TRBV10-2|14|-|-|TRBJ2-4
CGSRGVGAKNTQYF
TGCGGCAGCAGGGGGGTGGGAGCCAAAAATACGCAGTACTTT
>TRBV6-1|15|once|TRBD2|TRBJ2-7
CASSEKIGEGYEQYF
TGTGCCAGCAGTGAAAAAATAGGGGAGGGCTACGAGCAGTACTTC
>TRBV7-2|17|many|TRBD2|TRBJ2-3
CASSLTSGSPLTDTQYF
TGTGCCAGCAGCTTAACTAGCGGGAGCCCACTCACAGATACGCAGTATTTT
>TRBV27|14|many|-|TRBJ1-4
CASSPSLANEKLFF
TGTGCCAGCAGTCCTTCCCTAGCTAATGAAAAACTGTTTTTT
>TRBV27|17|-|-|TRBJ2-3
CASSAGRVGRDTETQYF
TGTGCCAGCAGTGCGGGGCGCGTGGGCCGTGACACAGAGACGCAGTACTTT
>TRBV27|14|many|-|TRBJ2-2
CASSSPGLGGELFF
TGTGCCAGCAGTTCCCCAGGATTGGGCGGGGAGCTGTTTTTT
>TRBV20-1|13|-|-|TRBJ1-1
CSADDLRVTEAFF
TGCAGTGCTGACGATCTTAGGGTCACTGAAGCTTTCTTT
>TRBV12-3/TRBV12-4|15|-|TRBD2|TRBJ2-3
CASSRLAGDSDTQYF
TGTGCCAGCAGTAGACTAGCGGGAGACTCAGATACGCAGTATTTT
>TRBV7-7|14|few|-|TRBJ2-2
CASSLSGNTGELFF
TGTGCTAGCAGCTTAAGCGGGAACACCGGGGAGCTGTTTTTT
>TRBV27|13|-|-|TRBJ2-3
CASISEGTDTQYF
TGTGCCAGCATTTCTGAGGGCACAGATACGCAGTATTTT
>TRBV27|17|-|TRBD1|TRBJ2-5
CASSPGRRACGTETQYF
TGTGCCAGCAGTCCGGGCCGACGGGCTTGTGGGACAGAGACGCAGTACTTC